Listed here are 19 T cell receptor beta chains from one sample, sequenced in a study of shared clonotypes between healthy human individuals (dated by TCRdb to about 2020). Receptors were amplified or captured by the immunoSEQ multiplex PCR assay. TCRdb carries this immuneACCESS record with in-frame sequences only. Its versions omit some clonotypes, under half of them owing to an unresolved V gene in the studies checked, with the rest unexplained. The sample includes some 1 million clones, with about 76% observed a single time. The ten largest clones take up about 1.5% of the sample. Sequenced input: memory CD4+ T cells sorted from blood. This specimen's cell subset or site label, per the study, means: CD45RA-negative fraction. The source is a man younger than 30 in good health.

This clone was counted a few times. This chain connects TRBV19 to TRBJ2-7; D gene uncertain. Trimming pared 1 base from V and 2 bases from J, leaving 12 bases between. Germline loops: CDR1 LNHDA, CDR2 SQIVND (reference sequence). This CDR3 is 15 amino acids long. CDR3 loop: CASSIVGSPTYEQYF. As DNA, the CDR3 is TGTGCCAGTAGTATAGTCGGATCCCCAACCTACGAGCAGTACTTC.

Concerning this clone: Other DNA variants within this sample encode the same CDR3. The chain is built from TRBV19 and TRBJ1-2, with 7 bases aligning to TRBD1. CDR3 length: 12 residues. The germline V gene encodes CDR1 LNHDA and CDR2 SQIVND (reference sequence). J was trimmed by 6 bases and V by 5 bases; bases with no gene match: 3. CDR3 in amino acids: CASSRQGDGYTF. The CDR3 DNA is TGTGCCAGTAGTCGACAGGGCGATGGCTACACCTTC.

The J gene is TRBJ2-7, the V gene TRBV7-2; TRBD2 aligns across 8 bases. This CDR3 has 15 amino acids. CDR1 is SGHTA and CDR2 is FQGNSA in the germline V gene. After removal of 5 bases from V and 2 bases from J, the junction contained 8 bases not matched to a gene. The CDR3 DNA sequence: TGTGCCAGCAGCCCCCGAGCGGGAGCCGCCTACGAGCAGTACTTC. Translating gives CASSPRAGAAYEQYF.

This clone was observed once. The rearrangement uses TRBV11-2 and TRBJ1-6; D gene ambiguous. V was trimmed by 5 bases and J by 10 bases, leaving 15 bases between them. From germline, CDR1 is SGHAT and CDR2 FQNNGV. This CDR3 has 14 amino acids. The CDR3 region is CASSLGYESSPLHF. DNA of the CDR3: TGTGCCAGCAGCCTTGGGTACGAGTCGTCACCCCTCCACTTT.

V is TRBV5-1 and J is TRBJ1-4; 8 bases align to TRBD1. This CDR3 region has 15 residues. The J segment lost 4 bases and the V segment lost 4 bases, leaving 6 bases of the junction unmatched. Germline V lookup: CDR1 SGHRS, CDR2 YFSETQ. The CDR3 loop reads CASSADGQGNEKLFF. The CDR3 coding sequence is TGCGCCAGCAGCGCCGATGGACAGGGTAATGAAAAACTGTTTTTT. Full variable domain (missing parts from reference TRBV5-1 and TRBJ1-4): KAGVTQTPRYLIKTRGQQVTLSCSPISGHRSVSWYQQTPGQGLQFLFEYFSETQRNKGNFPGRFSGRQFSNSRSEMNVSTLELGDSALYLCASSADGQGNEKLFFGSGTQLSVL.

This chain joins TRBV11-3 and TRBJ2-5, with a possible D match to TRBD1 (6 bases). The CDR3 length is 15 residues. V was shortened by 1 base and J by 4 bases, with 13 bases between the two germline ends. Germline CDR1 and CDR2: SGHNT and YENEEA. This CDR3 reads CASSLAGGVGETQYF. The DNA of the CDR3 is TGTGCCAGCAGCTTAGCTGGGGGCGTAGGAGAGACCCAGTACTTC.

The chain combines TRBV7-9 with TRBJ2-7; D is possibly TRBD2 (5 bases). Germline-derived CDR1 and CDR2 are SEHNR and FQNEAQ (reference sequence). Trimming cost V 0 bases and J 7 bases, with 13 bases left between them. The CDR3 is 14 residues long. As DNA, the CDR3 is TGTGCCAGCAGCTTAGCGCTCGGGGTCGGGGAGCAGTACTTC. This encodes CASSLALGVGEQYF.

This chain uses TRBV4-1 with TRBJ2-2, with no clear D. The germline V gene encodes CDR1 MGHRA and CDR2 YSYEKL. The CDR3 has 16 residues. The V end lost 2 bases, the J end lost 2 bases, and 12 bases lay between the germline ends. CDR3 region: CASSQMVSVNTGELFF. The CDR3 DNA reads TGCGCCAGCAGCCAAATGGTTTCCGTTAACACCGGGGAGCTGTTTTTT.

The rearrangement joins TRBV5-1 to TRBJ1-1; no clear D. The CDR3 covers 13 residues. CDR1 is SGHRS, CDR2 YFSETQ, per germline. Trimming took 4 bases from V and 1 from J, leaving 8 bases between them. Here the CDR3 DNA reads TGCGCCAGCAGCACGACATGGAACACTGAAGCTTTCTTT. Encoded protein: CASSTTWNTEAFF.

The chain couples TRBV6-5 to TRBJ1-2; D might be TRBD1 (5 bases). Trimming cost V 6 bases and J 7 bases, with 15 bases left between them. Germline CDR1 reads MNHEY; CDR2 reads SVGAGI. The CDR3 sequence is 13 residues long. The CDR3 DNA sequence: TGTGCCAGCAGCCGGGAGGGGTTTACTGGCTACACCTTC. Translating gives CASSREGFTGYTF.

This clone was counted a single time. The chain links TRBV27 to TRBJ2-5; D remains unclear. This CDR3 has 13 amino acids. Germline CDR1 reads MNHEY; CDR2 reads SMNVEV (reference sequence). V dropped 5 bases and J dropped 5 bases, with 12 bases sitting between them. This CDR3 is CASSRLGPETQYF. Here the CDR3 DNA reads TGTGCCAGCAGTCGTCTGGGCCCCGAGACCCAGTACTTC.

The chain combines TRBV4-1 with TRBJ2-1; D is unclear. Trimming removed 0 bases from V and 6 bases from J, with 15 bases in between. Germline V gene data show CDR1 as MGHRA and CDR2 as YSYEKL. This CDR3 is 16 amino acids long. CDR3 sequence: CASSQDSEAPPNEQFF. The CDR3 DNA sequence: TGCGCCAGCAGCCAAGATTCCGAGGCCCCCCCCAATGAGCAGTTCTTC.

This rearrangement joins TRBV2 to TRBJ1-3; D not certain. The CDR3 has 16 amino acids. V lost 2 bases and J 2 bases, leaving 13 bases between the germline ends. Germline V lookup: CDR1 SNHLY, CDR2 FYNNEI. The CDR3: CASSESVGWTGNTIYF. DNA of the CDR3: TGTGCCAGCAGTGAATCCGTGGGGTGGACTGGAAACACCATATATTTT.

The genes are TRBV6-6 and TRBJ2-3; 9 bases agree with TRBD2. Germline V gene sequence: CDR1 MNHNY, CDR2 SVGAGI (reference sequence). With 6 bases clipped from V and 2 bases from J, the junction kept 9 bases outside the gene matches. This CDR3 is 16 amino acids long. The CDR3 DNA is TGTGCCAGCAGGCCGGTTAGCGGGGGTTACACAGATACGCAGTATTTT. Translated: CASRPVSGGYTDTQYF.

Concerning this clone: Other DNA sequences in this specimen translate into the identical CDR3. V and J are TRBV10-1 and TRBJ2-2; either TRBD1 or TRBD2 may supply D (5 bases each). V lost 6 bases, J lost 4 bases, and 12 bases lay in between. CDR1 and CDR2 (germline): WNHNN, SYGVQD (reference sequence). The CDR3 length is 14 residues. The CDR3 bases are TGCGCCAGCAGCCGGGACCGAGCCACCGGGGAGCTGTTTTTT. Translated: CASSRDRATGELFF.

This clone has a handful of counts. The chain carries TRBV2 and TRBJ1-5; possible D gene TRBD1, 6 bases. From germline, CDR1 is SNHLY and CDR2 FYNNEI. V lost 8 bases, J lost 3 bases, and 11 bases lay in between. There are 13 residues in the CDR3. CDR3 sequence (DNA): TGTGCCAGCGATGGGGGCAACAATCAGCCCCAGCATTTT. Protein: CASDGGNNQPQHF.

The chain carries TRBV19 and TRBJ1-4; 7 bases match TRBD1. The CDR3 spans 12 residues. CDR1 and CDR2 (germline): LNHDA, SQIVND (reference sequence). DNA for the CDR3: TGTGCTTCCGGGACAGTAAATGAAAAACTGTTTTTT. Residues: CASGTVNEKLFF.

This clone appeared a few times. The chain uses TRBV4-3 and TRBJ2-1, with D possibly called TRBD1 or TRBD2 (6 bases each). This CDR3 has 15 amino acids. Germline lookup yields CDR1 LGHNA and CDR2 YSLEER. V was pared by 0 bases and J by 3 bases, with 9 bases between. The CDR3 loop is CASSQEGGYYNEQFF. The CDR3 DNA follows: TGCGCCAGCAGCCAAGAAGGGGGGTACTACAATGAGCAGTTCTTC.

J is TRBJ2-6 and V is TRBV11-2; D is unresolved. Trimming removed 5 bases at V and 0 bases at J, with 11 bases between. The germline V gene has CDR1 SGHAT and CDR2 FQNNGV. The CDR3 contains 16 residues. The CDR3 is CASSIRLGSGANVLTF. The CDR3 bases are TGTGCCAGCAGCATCCGACTCGGCTCTGGGGCCAACGTCCTGACTTTC.